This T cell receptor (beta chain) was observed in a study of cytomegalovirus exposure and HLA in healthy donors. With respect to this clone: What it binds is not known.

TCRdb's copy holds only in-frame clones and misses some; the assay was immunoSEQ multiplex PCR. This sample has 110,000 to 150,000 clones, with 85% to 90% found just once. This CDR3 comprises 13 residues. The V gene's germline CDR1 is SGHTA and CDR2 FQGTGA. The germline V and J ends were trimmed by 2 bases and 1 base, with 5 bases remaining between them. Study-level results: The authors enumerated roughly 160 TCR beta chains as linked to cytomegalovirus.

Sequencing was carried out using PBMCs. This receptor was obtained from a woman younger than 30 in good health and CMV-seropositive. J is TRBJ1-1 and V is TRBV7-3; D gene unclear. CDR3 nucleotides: TGTGCCAGCAGCTTATACAGGAACACTGAAGCTTTCTTT. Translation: CASSLYRNTEAFF.